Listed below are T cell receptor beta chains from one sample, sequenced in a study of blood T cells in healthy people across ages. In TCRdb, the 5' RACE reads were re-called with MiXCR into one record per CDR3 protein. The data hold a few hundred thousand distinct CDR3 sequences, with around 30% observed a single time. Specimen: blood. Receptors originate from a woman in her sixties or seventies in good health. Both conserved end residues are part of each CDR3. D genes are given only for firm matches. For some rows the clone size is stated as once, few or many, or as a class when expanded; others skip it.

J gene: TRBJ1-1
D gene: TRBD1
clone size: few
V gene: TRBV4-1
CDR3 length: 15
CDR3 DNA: TGCGCCAGCAGCCAAGCTCAGGACAGGGTTGCAGGTGCTTTCTTT
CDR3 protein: CASSQAQDRVAGAFF

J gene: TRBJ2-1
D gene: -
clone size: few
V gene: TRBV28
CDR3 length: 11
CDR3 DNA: TGTGCCGCAAGGGCTTCCAATGAGCAGTTCTTC
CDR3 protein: CAARASNEQFF

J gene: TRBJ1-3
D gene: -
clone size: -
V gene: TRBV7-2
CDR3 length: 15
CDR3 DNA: TGTGCCAGCAGCCCGGCAGGGATATCTGGAAACACCATATATTTT
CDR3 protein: CASSPAGISGNTIYF

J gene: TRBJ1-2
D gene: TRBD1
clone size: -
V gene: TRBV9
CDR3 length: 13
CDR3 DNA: TGTGCCAGCAGCGGACAGGGGAAAAATGGCTACACCTTC
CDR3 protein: CASSGQGKNGYTF

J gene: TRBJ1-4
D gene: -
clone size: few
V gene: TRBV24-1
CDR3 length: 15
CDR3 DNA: TGTGCCACCAGTGACACGACAGGCCCGAATGAAAAACTGTTTTTT
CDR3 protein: CATSDTTGPNEKLFF

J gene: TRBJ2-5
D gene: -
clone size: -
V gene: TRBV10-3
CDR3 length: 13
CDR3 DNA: TGTGCCACCCGGAGTACAGAGCAAGAGACCCAGTACTTC
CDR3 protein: CATRSTEQETQYF

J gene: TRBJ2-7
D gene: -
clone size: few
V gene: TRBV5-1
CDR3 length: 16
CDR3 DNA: TGCGCCAGCAGCTTGGCCGGGCAGGGGAAGGTCTACGAGCAGTACTTC
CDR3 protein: CASSLAGQGKVYEQYF

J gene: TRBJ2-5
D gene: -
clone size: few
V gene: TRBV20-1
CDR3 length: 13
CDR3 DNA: TGCAGTGCTGACCGGGGAGCAGGAGAGACCCAGTACTTC
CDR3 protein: CSADRGAGETQYF

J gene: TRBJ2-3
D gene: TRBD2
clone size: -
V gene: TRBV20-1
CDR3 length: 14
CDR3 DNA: TGCAGTGCCCCTATACTAGCGGGCACAGATACGCAGTATTTT
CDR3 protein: CSAPILAGTDTQYF

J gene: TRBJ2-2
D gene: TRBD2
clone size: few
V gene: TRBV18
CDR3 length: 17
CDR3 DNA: TGTGCCAGCTCACCCTCGGGACTAGCGGGAGTCACCGGGGAGCTGTTTTTT
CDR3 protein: CASSPSGLAGVTGELFF

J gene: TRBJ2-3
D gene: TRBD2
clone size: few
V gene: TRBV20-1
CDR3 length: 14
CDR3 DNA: TGCAGTGCTCCGGGACTAGCTAGCACAGATACGCAGTATTTT
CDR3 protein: CSAPGLASTDTQYF

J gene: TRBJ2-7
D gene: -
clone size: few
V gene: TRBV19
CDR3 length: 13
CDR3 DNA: TGTGCCAGTAACTCAGGGGTCTCCTACGAGCAGTACTTC
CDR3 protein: CASNSGVSYEQYF

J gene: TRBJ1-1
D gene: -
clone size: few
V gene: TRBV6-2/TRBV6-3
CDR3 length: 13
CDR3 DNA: TGTGCCAGCAGTCCTGGATCGAACACTGAAGCTTTCTTT
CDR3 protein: CASSPGSNTEAFF

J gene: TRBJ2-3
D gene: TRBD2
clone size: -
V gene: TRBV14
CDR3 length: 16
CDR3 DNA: TGTGCCAGCAGCCCCCGGGCTAGCGGGCTCACAGATACGCAGTATTTT
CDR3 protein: CASSPRASGLTDTQYF

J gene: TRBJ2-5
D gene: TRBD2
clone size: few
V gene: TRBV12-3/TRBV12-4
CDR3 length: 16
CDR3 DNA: TGTGCCAGCACCTTCCCCTCGGGGAGGGACCAAGAGACCCAGTACTTC
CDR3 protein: CASTFPSGRDQETQYF

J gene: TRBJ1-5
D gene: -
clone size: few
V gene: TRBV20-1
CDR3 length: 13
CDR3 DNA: TGCAGTGCTAAGGACAGAAACAATCAGCCCCAGCATTTT
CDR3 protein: CSAKDRNNQPQHF

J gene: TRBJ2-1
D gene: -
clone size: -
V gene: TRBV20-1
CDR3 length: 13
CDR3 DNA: TGCAGTGCTAGAGAGGGCAGCTACAATGAGCAGTTCTTC
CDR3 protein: CSAREGSYNEQFF

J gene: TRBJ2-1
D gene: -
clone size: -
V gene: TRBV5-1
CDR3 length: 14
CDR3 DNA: TGCGCCAGCAGCTCGGCCCAGGGCTACAATGAGCAGTTCTTC
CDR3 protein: CASSSAQGYNEQFF

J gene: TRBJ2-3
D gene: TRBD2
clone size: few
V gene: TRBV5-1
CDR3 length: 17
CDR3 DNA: TGCGCCAGCAGCTGGGCTGGAAGAACTAGCGGCACAGATACGCAGTATTTT
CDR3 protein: CASSWAGRTSGTDTQYF

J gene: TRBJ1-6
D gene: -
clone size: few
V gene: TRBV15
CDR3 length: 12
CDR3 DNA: TGTGCCACCAGCAGAGATTCTTCACCCCTCCACTTT
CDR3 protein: CATSRDSSPLHF

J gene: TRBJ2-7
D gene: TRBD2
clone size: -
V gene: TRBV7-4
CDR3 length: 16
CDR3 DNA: TGTGCCAGCAGCCCGAGAGGACCGGGGGGGGCCTACGAGCAGTACTTC
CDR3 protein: CASSPRGPGGAYEQYF

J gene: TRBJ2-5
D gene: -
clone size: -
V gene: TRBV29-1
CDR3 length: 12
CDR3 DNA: TGCAGCGTTCGTAATAGCAAAGAGACCCAGTACTTC
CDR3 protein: CSVRNSKETQYF

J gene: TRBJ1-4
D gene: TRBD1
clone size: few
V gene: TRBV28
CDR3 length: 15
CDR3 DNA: TGTGCCAGCAGTTTCCAGGGGGCCTTTAATGAAAAACTGTTTTTT
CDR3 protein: CASSFQGAFNEKLFF

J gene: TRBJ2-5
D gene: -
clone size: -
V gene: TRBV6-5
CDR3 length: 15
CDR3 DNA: TGTGCCAGCAGTTACTCTGGCAGGGGCCAAGAGACCCAGTACTTC
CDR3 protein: CASSYSGRGQETQYF

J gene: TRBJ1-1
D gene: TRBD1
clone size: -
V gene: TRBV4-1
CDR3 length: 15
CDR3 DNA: TGCGCCAGCAGCCAACCGACAGGGTTGAACACTGAAGCTTTCTTT
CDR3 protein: CASSQPTGLNTEAFF

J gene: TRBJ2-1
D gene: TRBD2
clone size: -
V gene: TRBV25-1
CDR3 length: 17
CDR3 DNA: TGTGCCAGCAGTGCGGTGAGCGGGGCCAGCTCCTACAATGAGCAGTTCTTC
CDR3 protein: CASSAVSGASSYNEQFF

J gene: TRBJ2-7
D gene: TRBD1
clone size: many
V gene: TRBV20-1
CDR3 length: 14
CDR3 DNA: TGCAGTGCTCGGGGACAGCAGAGCTCCTACGAGCAGTACTTC
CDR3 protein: CSARGQQSSYEQYF

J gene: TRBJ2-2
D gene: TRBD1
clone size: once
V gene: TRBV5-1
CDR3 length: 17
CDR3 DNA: TGCGCCAGCAGATTAGACACCGGGACAGGGGGGACCGGGGAGCTGTTTTTT
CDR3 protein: CASRLDTGTGGTGELFF

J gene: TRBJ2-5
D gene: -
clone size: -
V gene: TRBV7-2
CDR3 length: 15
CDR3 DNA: TGTGCCAGCAGCTTAAATCCTGGGGGCGGCAAGACCCAGTACTTC
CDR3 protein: CASSLNPGGGKTQYF

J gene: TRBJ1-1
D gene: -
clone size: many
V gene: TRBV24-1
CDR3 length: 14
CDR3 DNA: TGTGCCACCAGTGATTATGGAGTCCCAGGTAAAGCTTTCTTT
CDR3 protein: CATSDYGVPGKAFF

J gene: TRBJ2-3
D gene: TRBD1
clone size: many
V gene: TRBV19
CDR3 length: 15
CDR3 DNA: TGTGCCAGTAGTTCCGGGACAGGACATGGAGATACGCAGTATTTT
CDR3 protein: CASSSGTGHGDTQYF

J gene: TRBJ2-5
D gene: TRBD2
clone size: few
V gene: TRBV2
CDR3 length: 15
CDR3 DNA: TGTGCCAGCGGGCGACTAGCGGGGAACCAAGAGACCCAGTACTTC
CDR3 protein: CASGRLAGNQETQYF

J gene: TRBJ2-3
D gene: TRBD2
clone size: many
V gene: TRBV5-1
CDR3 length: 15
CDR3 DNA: TGCGCCAGCAGCTTGCCTGGGGGGGACACAGATACGCAGTATTTT
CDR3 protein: CASSLPGGDTDTQYF

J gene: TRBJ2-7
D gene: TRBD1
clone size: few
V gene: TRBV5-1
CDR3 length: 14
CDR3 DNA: TGCGCCAGCAGCTGGACAGGGGGCGCCTACGAGCAGTACTTC
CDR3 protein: CASSWTGGAYEQYF

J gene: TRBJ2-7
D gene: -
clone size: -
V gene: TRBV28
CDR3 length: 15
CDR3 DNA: TGTGCCAGCACCAATGGGGGGGGCGCCGTCTACGAGCAGTACTTC
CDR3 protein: CASTNGGGAVYEQYF

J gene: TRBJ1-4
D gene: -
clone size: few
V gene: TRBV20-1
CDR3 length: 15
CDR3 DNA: TGCAGTGCCGCTCCTTCCAGGGTTTTGGCTGAAAAACTGTTTTTT
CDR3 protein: CSAAPSRVLAEKLFF

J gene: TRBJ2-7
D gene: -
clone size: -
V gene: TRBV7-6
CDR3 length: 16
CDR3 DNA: TGTGCCAGCAGCTTAGCAGGCGGCCAAAGCTCCTACGAGCAGTACTTC
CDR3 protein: CASSLAGGQSSYEQYF

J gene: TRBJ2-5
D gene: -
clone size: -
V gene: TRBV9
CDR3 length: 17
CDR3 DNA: TGTGCCAGCAGCCCGGGGATTGGGGGTAGCGGACAAGAGACCCAGTACTTC
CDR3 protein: CASSPGIGGSGQETQYF

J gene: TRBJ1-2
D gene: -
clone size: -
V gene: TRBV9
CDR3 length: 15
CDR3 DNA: TGTGCCAGCAGCGTAGGCCCATCGGGAAACTATGGCTACACCTTC
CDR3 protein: CASSVGPSGNYGYTF

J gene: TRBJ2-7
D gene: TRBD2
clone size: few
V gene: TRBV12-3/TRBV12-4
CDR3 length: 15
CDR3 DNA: TGTGCCAGCAGTGTTATGGTAGCGGGAGCTGTCGAGCAGTACTTC
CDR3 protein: CASSVMVAGAVEQYF

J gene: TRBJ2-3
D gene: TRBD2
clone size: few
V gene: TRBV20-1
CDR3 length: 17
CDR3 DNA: TGCAGTGCTAGAGATCCCCAGACTAGCGGGAATGCAGATACGCAGTATTTT
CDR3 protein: CSARDPQTSGNADTQYF

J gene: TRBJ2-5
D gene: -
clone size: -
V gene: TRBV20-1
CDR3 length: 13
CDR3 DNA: TGCAGTGCTATCCAGGGGGAGGGGGAGACCCAGTACTTC
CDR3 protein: CSAIQGEGETQYF

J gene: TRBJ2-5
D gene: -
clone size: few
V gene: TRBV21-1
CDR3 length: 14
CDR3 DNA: TGTGCCAGCAGCAAAGGAGGGGGCCCGGAGACCCAGTACTTC
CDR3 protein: CASSKGGGPETQYF

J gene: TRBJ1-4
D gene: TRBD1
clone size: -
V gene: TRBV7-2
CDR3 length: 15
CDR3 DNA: TGTGCCAGCAGCTCTGGGACAGGGGAGGGAGAAAAACTGTTTTTT
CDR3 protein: CASSSGTGEGEKLFF

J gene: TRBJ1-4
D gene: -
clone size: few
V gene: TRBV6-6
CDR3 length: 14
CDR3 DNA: TGTGCCAGCAGTTCCCCAGGGGAGAATGAAAAACTGTTTTTT
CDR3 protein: CASSSPGENEKLFF

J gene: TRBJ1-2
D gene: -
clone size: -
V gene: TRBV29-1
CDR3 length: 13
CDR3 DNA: TGCAGCGTTCGGGACCAGACCTCCAATGGCTACACCTTC
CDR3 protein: CSVRDQTSNGYTF

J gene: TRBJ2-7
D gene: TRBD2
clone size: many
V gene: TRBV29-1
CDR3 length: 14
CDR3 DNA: TGCAGCGTTGGGGTACGGACTAGCTCCTACGAGCAGTACTTC
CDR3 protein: CSVGVRTSSYEQYF